This T cell receptor beta chain emerged from a study of T cell responses to AZD1222 COVID-19 vaccine. The CDR3 loop spans 12 amino acids. Germline assignment: CDR1 SGHRS and CDR2 YFSETQ. Trimming removed 3 bases from V and 5 bases from J, with 8 bases in between. Repertoires were generated with immunoSEQ multiplex PCR, while TCRdb's copy carries only in-frame clones and drops some. The table has fewer than 70,000 clones, about four fifths seen once. Study-wide findings and caveats: CD4 TCRs covered the whole spike, strongest at regions 160-218 and 743-854.

As regards this clone: What it recognizes is unknown.

The sequence came from an adult who received the AZD1222 COVID-19 vaccine. Sequencing used peripheral blood, obtained 28 days after the second AZD1222 dose. This chain connects TRBV5-1 to TRBJ2-5; possibly TRBD2 for D (5 bases). In DNA form, the CDR3 reads TGCGCCAGCAGCTGGGAGCAGGAGACCCAGTACTTC. It codes for CASSWEQETQYF.